This T cell receptor (beta chain) originates from a study of blood T cell repertoires in COVID-19. Germline V gene sequence: CDR1 MNHNS, CDR2 SASEGT. Deletions cut 2 bases from V and 7 bases from J, with 17 bases between. The CDR3 extends over 15 amino acids. Here immunoSEQ multiplex PCR was the method, and the copy in TCRdb shows in-frame clones only, minus some. The repertoire includes some 150,000 clones, approximately 84% of them detected once, and more than 0.85% sits in the top ten. The source material was peripheral blood. The V and J genes are TRBV6-1 and TRBJ1-2, with D maybe TRBD1 (6 bases). The sequence was obtained from a man aged 35 to 55 with acute or convalescent COVID-19. In DNA, the CDR3 is TGTGCCAGCAGTGAAAGTGTCGGGGGGCTAGGTGGCTACACCTTC. Protein: CASSESVGGLGGYTF.